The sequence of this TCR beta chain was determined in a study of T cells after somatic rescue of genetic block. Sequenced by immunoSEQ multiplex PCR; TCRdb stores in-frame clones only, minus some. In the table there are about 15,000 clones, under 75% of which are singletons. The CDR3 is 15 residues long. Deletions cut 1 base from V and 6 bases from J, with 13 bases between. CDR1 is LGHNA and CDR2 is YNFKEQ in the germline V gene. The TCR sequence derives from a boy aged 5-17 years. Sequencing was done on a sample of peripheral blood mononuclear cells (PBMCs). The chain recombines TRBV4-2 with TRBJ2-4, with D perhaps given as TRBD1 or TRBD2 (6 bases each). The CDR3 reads CASSQVGGLGNIQYF. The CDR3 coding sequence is TGTGCCAGCAGCCAAGTTGGGGGGCTGGGAAACATTCAGTACTTC.